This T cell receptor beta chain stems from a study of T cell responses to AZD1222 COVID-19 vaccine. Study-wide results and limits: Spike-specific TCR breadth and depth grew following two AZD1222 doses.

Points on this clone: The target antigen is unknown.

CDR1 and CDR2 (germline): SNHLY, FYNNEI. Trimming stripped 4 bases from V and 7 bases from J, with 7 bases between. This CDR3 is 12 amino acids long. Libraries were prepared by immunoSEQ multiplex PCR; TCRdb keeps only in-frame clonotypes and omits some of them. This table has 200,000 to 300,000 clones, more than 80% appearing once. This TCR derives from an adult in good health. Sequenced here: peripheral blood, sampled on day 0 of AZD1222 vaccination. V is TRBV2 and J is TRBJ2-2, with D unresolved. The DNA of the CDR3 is TGTGCCAGCAGTGGACAAGACGGGGAGCTGTTTTTT. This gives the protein CASSGQDGELFF. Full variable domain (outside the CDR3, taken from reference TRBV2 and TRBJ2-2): EPEVTQTPSHQVTQMGQEVILRCVPISNHLYFYWYRQILGQKVEFLVSFYNNEISEKSEIFDDQFSVERPDGSNFTLKIRSTKLEDSAMYFCASSGQDGELFFGEGSRLTVL.